This TCR beta chain was documented in a study of shared clonotypes between healthy human individuals. As for the study in general: Three plates were used per donor for CD4 naive, three for CD4 memory, two for CD8 naive and one for CD8 memory.

150 to 250 ng DNA, 25,000 to 35,000 T cell genomes, went into each sorted-subset replicate PCR. Produced via immunoSEQ multiplex PCR; TCRdb's table is partial and in-frame only. Here the sample spans a few million clones, approximately 95% being singletons. This CDR3 has 15 amino acids. Germline V CDR1 and CDR2: MNHEY, SVGAGI. J was trimmed by 7 bases and V by 9 bases; bases with no gene match: 13. The receptor was isolated from a man aged 18 to 29 in good health. Some clones in this sample may be carry-over from other donors' samples. The sample consisted of naive CD4+ T cells from PBMCs. The sample's subset: CD45RA+ positively selected. The chain carries TRBV6-5 and TRBJ2-2, with TRBD1 identical over 8 bases. This CDR3 reads CASSVSRGPGGELFF. The DNA of the CDR3 is TGTGCCAGTTCAGTCTCCAGGGGGCCTGGCGGGGAGCTGTTTTTT.